This TCR beta chain comes out of a study of HIV-infected patients and healthy controls. In TCRdb, the 5' RACE reads were re-called with MiXCR into one record per CDR3 protein. The sample lists roughly 18,000 distinct CDR3 sequences, roughly 19% occurring once. The sequence derives from a human donor in good health. Sequencing input: CD8+ T cells from blood.

CDR3 protein: CASSLAIHEQFF. The CDR3 nucleotides read TGTGCCAGCAGCTTAGCCATCCATGAGCAGTTCTTC. V and J are TRBV7-9 and TRBJ2-1; D is unresolved. Trimming took 0 bases from V and 8 from J, leaving 5 bases between them. The germline CDR1 and CDR2 sequences are SEHNR and FQNEAQ (reference sequence). The CDR3 has 12 amino acids.